The rows below give T cell receptor beta chains drawn from one sample of a study of naive and memory T cell subsets. Via MiXCR, TCRdb re-called the UMI-ligation and nested PCR reads, giving one row per CDR3 protein. The data show roughly 97,000 distinct CDR3 sequences, approximately 14% seen once. Sequencing was done on a sample of naive CD8+ T cells from blood. These receptors were obtained from a human donor in good health. CDR3s include the opening cysteine and the closing phenylalanine or tryptophan. Rows give clone size only sometimes, using once, few, many, or a class for an expanded clone.

v_gene: TRBV28; j_gene: TRBJ2-7; abundance: .; CDR3aa: CASSPGQISYEQYF
v_gene: TRBV20-1; j_gene: TRBJ2-1; abundance: .; CDR3aa: CSARVGTEQFF
v_gene: TRBV24-1; j_gene: TRBJ2-1; abundance: .; CDR3aa: CATSDLSNNEQFF
v_gene: TRBV13; j_gene: TRBJ2-5; abundance: .; CDR3aa: CASSSKYQETQYF
v_gene: TRBV15; j_gene: TRBJ2-7; abundance: .; CDR3aa: CATSRDWGGYEQYF
v_gene: TRBV5-1; j_gene: TRBJ2-7; abundance: .; CDR3aa: CASSPGRGWDEQYF
v_gene: TRBV4-3; j_gene: TRBJ2-3; abundance: .; CDR3aa: CASSQGFLTDTQYF
v_gene: TRBV27; j_gene: TRBJ1-6; abundance: few; CDR3aa: CASSSPGGPLHF
v_gene: TRBV7-9; j_gene: TRBJ1-1; abundance: few; CDR3aa: CASRGGPRNTEAFF
v_gene: TRBV28; j_gene: TRBJ2-1; abundance: .; CDR3aa: CASSPTRAGSVDEQFF
v_gene: TRBV4-3; j_gene: TRBJ2-3; abundance: few; CDR3aa: CASSQGRSTDTQYF
v_gene: TRBV27; j_gene: TRBJ2-6; abundance: few; CDR3aa: CASRGRGTYYSGANVLTF
v_gene: TRBV11-2; j_gene: TRBJ2-7; abundance: few; CDR3aa: CASSQITVSSYEQYF
v_gene: TRBV12-3/TRBV12-4; j_gene: TRBJ2-7; abundance: many; CDR3aa: CASSPTSGEPYEQYF
v_gene: TRBV7-9; j_gene: TRBJ2-1; abundance: .; CDR3aa: CASSPKNGYNEQFF
v_gene: TRBV4-3; j_gene: TRBJ2-7; abundance: .; CDR3aa: CASSQGTPGLVSYEQYF
v_gene: TRBV7-9; j_gene: TRBJ1-5; abundance: .; CDR3aa: CASSLDEGRDQPQHF
v_gene: TRBV7-9; j_gene: TRBJ2-1; abundance: .; CDR3aa: CASSPQGGGPHEQFF
v_gene: TRBV12-3/TRBV12-4; j_gene: TRBJ2-1; abundance: few; CDR3aa: CASSGVDYNEEQFF
v_gene: TRBV15; j_gene: TRBJ2-1; abundance: .; CDR3aa: CATSRDIVYEQFF
v_gene: TRBV20-1; j_gene: TRBJ1-3; abundance: many; CDR3aa: CSASIRDRQKFSGNTIYF
v_gene: TRBV4-2; j_gene: TRBJ2-1; abundance: few; CDR3aa: CASSPLAGDDEQFF
v_gene: TRBV27; j_gene: TRBJ2-3; abundance: many; CDR3aa: CASSPPGRLVADTQYF
v_gene: TRBV28; j_gene: TRBJ2-7; abundance: few; CDR3aa: CASSPLGARDEQYF
v_gene: TRBV7-9; j_gene: TRBJ1-5; abundance: few; CDR3aa: CASSLGGWVDQPQHF
v_gene: TRBV2; j_gene: TRBJ2-3; abundance: few; CDR3aa: CASPGLAGASTDTQYF
v_gene: TRBV20-1; j_gene: TRBJ1-1; abundance: many; CDR3aa: CSAIPTEAFF
v_gene: TRBV27; j_gene: TRBJ2-7; abundance: few; CDR3aa: CASSLAARGEQYF
v_gene: TRBV7-2; j_gene: TRBJ2-7; abundance: .; CDR3aa: CASSPHGGRYEQYF
v_gene: TRBV10-3; j_gene: TRBJ2-1; abundance: few; CDR3aa: CAISESREQFF
v_gene: TRBV5-4; j_gene: TRBJ2-1; abundance: .; CDR3aa: CASSTGLGYNEQFF
v_gene: TRBV20-1; j_gene: TRBJ1-5; abundance: many; CDR3aa: CSARSGGADQPQHF
v_gene: TRBV27; j_gene: TRBJ2-7; abundance: .; CDR3aa: CASSSTGAASYEQYF
v_gene: TRBV29-1; j_gene: TRBJ2-1; abundance: .; CDR3aa: CSVGGGAPNEQFF
v_gene: TRBV28; j_gene: TRBJ2-1; abundance: .; CDR3aa: CASSLVAGITYNEQFF
v_gene: TRBV20-1; j_gene: TRBJ2-2; abundance: few; CDR3aa: CSAPGLRGGELFF
v_gene: TRBV5-5; j_gene: TRBJ1-1; abundance: few; CDR3aa: CASSWWNEAFF
v_gene: TRBV9; j_gene: TRBJ2-1; abundance: .; CDR3aa: CASSEGGGEYNEQFF
v_gene: TRBV27; j_gene: TRBJ1-1; abundance: few; CDR3aa: CASSPGQGFEAFF
v_gene: TRBV7-3; j_gene: TRBJ2-1; abundance: few; CDR3aa: CASSSNLGSRDNEQFF
v_gene: TRBV11-2; j_gene: TRBJ2-1; abundance: .; CDR3aa: CASSPRTSGSFPYNEQFF
v_gene: TRBV15; j_gene: TRBJ2-5; abundance: few; CDR3aa: CATRLSPEETQYF
v_gene: TRBV13; j_gene: TRBJ2-3; abundance: few; CDR3aa: CASSPPRGGLDTQYF
v_gene: TRBV30; j_gene: TRBJ2-1; abundance: few; CDR3aa: CAWSLGRGGEQFF
v_gene: TRBV4-2; j_gene: TRBJ2-1; abundance: .; CDR3aa: CASSLQGATMEQFF
v_gene: TRBV11-3; j_gene: TRBJ2-1; abundance: few; CDR3aa: CASSSRDSNEQFF
v_gene: TRBV25-1; j_gene: TRBJ1-2; abundance: many; CDR3aa: CASSEYPGNYGYTF
v_gene: TRBV9; j_gene: TRBJ2-1; abundance: few; CDR3aa: CASSGGLAGGPRNEQFF
v_gene: TRBV4-2; j_gene: TRBJ2-4; abundance: .; CDR3aa: CASSQEEGTFAVQYF
v_gene: TRBV7-3; j_gene: TRBJ2-1; abundance: many; CDR3aa: CASSTRPTGTYNEQFF
v_gene: TRBV27; j_gene: TRBJ1-2; abundance: few; CDR3aa: CASSLSGIAWYGYTF
v_gene: TRBV29-1; j_gene: TRBJ2-7; abundance: many; CDR3aa: CSVVQAPSYEQYF
v_gene: TRBV12-3/TRBV12-4; j_gene: TRBJ1-2; abundance: .; CDR3aa: CASSPRDRGVTDYGYTF
v_gene: TRBV7-8; j_gene: TRBJ2-6; abundance: few; CDR3aa: CASSLAVDRLSGANVLTF
v_gene: TRBV12-3/TRBV12-4; j_gene: TRBJ2-2; abundance: few; CDR3aa: CASRTGQGVTGELFF